These 28 T cell receptor beta chains came from one sample sequenced in a study of a mutant IDH1 vaccine in newly diagnosed glioma. What these receptors recognize is not known. Method: immunoSEQ multiplex PCR; TCRdb's copy keeps in-frame clones and lacks some. The sample gives some 40,000 clones, 80% to 90% of which show up once; 5.1% is in the top ten. Time point: week 23, last vaccination. Each dose delivered 300 ug of mutant IDH1 20-mer peptide subcutaneously with imiquimod. The material sequenced was PBMCs, taken from a glioma patient whose treatment included an IDH1 peptide vaccine. These receptors were obtained from a man between 35 and 55 years old with glioma.

To note about this clone: The sample has other DNA sequences that encode this CDR3 too. The chain carries TRBV2 and TRBJ2-7; D unclear. V was pared by 3 bases and J by 3 bases, with 6 bases between. CDR1 is SNHLY and CDR2 is FYNNEI in the germline V gene. CDR3 length: 12 amino acids. The DNA for the CDR3 is TGTGCCAGCAGTGAGTCGAGCTACGAGCAGTACTTC. This sequence encodes CASSESSYEQYF.

The chain is built from TRBV11-2 and TRBJ1-1; 7 nucleotides agree with TRBD1. The CDR3 has 16 amino acids. Germline V gene data show CDR1 as SGHAT and CDR2 as FQNNGV. Trimming took 0 bases from V and 6 from J; bases not matched to a gene: 10. The CDR3 coding sequence is TGTGCCAGCAGCTTAGACCCGACAGGGATAGGCGCTGAAGCTTTCTTT. Encoded protein: CASSLDPTGIGAEAFF. The whole variable domain, remainder taken from reference TRBV11-2 and TRBJ1-1, is EAGVAQSPRYKIIEKRQSVAFWCNPISGHATLYWYQQILGQGPKLLIQFQNNGVVDDSQLPKDRFSAERLKGVDSTLKIQPAKLEDSAVYLCASSLDPTGIGAEAFFGQGTRLTVV.

The chain is built from TRBV25-1 and TRBJ2-6, with D possibly TRBD2 on 5 matching bases. Per germline, CDR1 MGHDK and CDR2 SYGVNS. The V gene lost 3 bases and the J gene lost 0 bases, with 9 bases spanning the gap. This CDR3 is 16 amino acids long. The CDR3 bases are TGTGCCAGCAGTGAGCGGGCAGTCTCTGGGGCCAACGTCCTGACTTTC. It is translated as CASSERAVSGANVLTF.

The chain has TRBV7-2 and TRBJ2-1; 13 bases agree with TRBD2. The CDR3 has 14 amino acids. V trimming: 5 bases; J trimming: 6 bases; junction bases outside the gene matches: 1. Per germline, CDR1 SGHTA and CDR2 FQGNSA. The CDR3 nucleotides are TGTGCCAGCAGCCGGACTAGCGGGAGCAATGAGCAGTTCTTC. The encoded protein is CASSRTSGSNEQFF.

This clone has only one observation. The rearrangement links TRBV19 to TRBJ2-1; perhaps TRBD2 as D (6 bases). The CDR3 has 13 amino acids. Germline loops: CDR1 LNHDA, CDR2 SQIVND (reference sequence). The ends were cut back, 3 bases at V and 8 bases at J, with 11 bases in the middle. CDR3 bases: TGTGCCAGTAGTATGGTGCAGCGGGATGAGCAGTTCTTC. It translates to CASSMVQRDEQFF.

The V call is TRBV9, the J call TRBJ2-7, with 13 positions matching TRBD2. The V and J ends lost 4 bases and 7 bases, in that order; junction bases with no gene match: 8. The germline CDR1 and CDR2 sequences are SGDLS and YYNGEE. This CDR3 comprises 15 residues. The DNA for the CDR3 is TGTGCCAGCAGCTTGGGACTAGCGGGAACCCGGGAGCAGTACTTC. Amino acid sequence: CASSLGLAGTREQYF.

J is TRBJ2-5 and V is TRBV12-5, with 9 bases matching TRBD1. This CDR3 comprises 15 residues. Germline CDR1 reads LGHNT; CDR2 reads FRNRAP. Unmatched junction bases numbered 6, after V lost 2 bases and J lost 5 bases. The CDR3 nucleotides are TGTGCTAGTGGTTTGCACCACAGGGGGCAGGAGACCCAGTACTTC. Amino acids: CASGLHHRGQETQYF.

Judged by abundance, this clone is medium-sized. J is TRBJ2-1 and V is TRBV7-9, with no clear D. The CDR3 contains 13 residues. Trimming stripped 1 base from V and 8 bases from J, with 9 bases between. The germline gives CDR1 SEHNR, CDR2 FQNEAQ (reference sequence). The chain's CDR3 is CASSLDHVDEQFF. DNA for the CDR3: TGTGCCAGCAGCTTAGATCACGTAGATGAGCAGTTCTTC.

This chain joins TRBV11-2 and TRBJ1-1; tentative D call: TRBD1 (6 bases). Per the germline V gene, CDR1 is SGHAT and CDR2 is FQNNGV. The CDR3 has 16 amino acids. Trimming removed 3 bases from V and 0 bases from J, with 14 bases in between. The CDR3 DNA reads TGTGCCAGCAGCTTTGTAAAGGGGGGGATGAACACTGAAGCTTTCTTT. It specifies CASSFVKGGMNTEAFF.

The genes are TRBV5-1 and TRBJ1-4; 7 positions match TRBD1. The CDR3 contains 15 residues. Germline CDR1 reads SGHRS; CDR2 reads YFSETQ. Germline trimming cut 4 bases from V and 2 bases from J; bases unmatched to any gene: 5. Written as DNA, the CDR3 is TGCGCCAGCAGCGGGCTACAGGGGACTAATGAAAAACTGTTTTTT. Its translation: CASSGLQGTNEKLFF.

The rearrangement uses TRBV5-6 and TRBJ1-5; 8 bases line up with TRBD1. From germline, CDR1 is SGHDT and CDR2 YYEEEE. V gave up 0 bases and J gave up 7 bases; unmatched junction bases: 12. The CDR3 is 17 residues long. In DNA form, the CDR3 reads TGTGCCAGCAGCTTGGGAATAAGGACAGGGATCCGCCAGCCCCAGCATTTT. Amino acids: CASSLGIRTGIRQPQHF. The complete variable domain, with remaining parts taken from reference TRBV5-6 and TRBJ1-5, reads DAGVTQSPTHLIKTRGQQVTLRCSPKSGHDTVSWYQQALGQGPQFIFQYYEEEERQRGNFPDRFSGHQFPNYSSELNVNALLLGDSALYLCASSLGIRTGIRQPQHFGDGTRLSIL.

The rearrangement joins TRBV30 to TRBJ2-6, with D possibly being TRBD2 (6 bases). This CDR3 has 16 amino acids. The V and J ends lost 8 bases and 1 base respectively, with 18 bases between them. The germline V gene encodes CDR1 GTSNPN and CDR2 SVGIG (reference sequence). The CDR3 spells CARVEGAGSGANVLTF. The CDR3 bases are TGTGCCCGAGTGGAGGGCGCTGGGTCTGGGGCCAACGTCCTGACTTTC. The whole variable domain, remainder taken from reference TRBV30 and TRBJ2-6, is SQTIHQWPATLVQPVGSPLSLECTVEGTSNPNLYWYRQAAGRGLQLLFYSVGIGQISSEVPQNLSASRPQDRQFILSSKKLLLSDSGFYLCARVEGAGSGANVLTFGAGSRLTVL.

This chain joins TRBV7-2 and TRBJ2-7; the D gene is possibly TRBD2 (5 bases). Trimming pared 4 bases from V and 2 bases from J, leaving 9 bases between. The CDR3 is made up of 13 amino acids. Per the germline V gene, CDR1 is SGHTA and CDR2 is FQGNSA. The CDR3 sequence is CASSSGLTYEQYF. Here the CDR3 DNA reads TGTGCCAGCAGCTCTGGACTGACCTACGAGCAGTACTTC.

The V call is TRBV18, the J call TRBJ2-3; no definite D call. Trimming removed 4 bases at V and 0 bases at J, with 8 bases between. Germline lookup yields CDR1 KGHSH and CDR2 LQKENI. CDR3 length: 14 residues. The CDR3 DNA reads as TGTGCCAGCTCACTCGATAGAAGCACAGATACGCAGTATTTT. This codes for CASSLDRSTDTQYF.

This chain uses TRBV7-8 with TRBJ2-7, with 8 bases matching TRBD1. The CDR3 loop spans 15 amino acids. The V gene end was trimmed by 1 base and the J gene end by 3 bases; junction bases not matched to a gene: 5. The germline V gene has CDR1 SGHVS and CDR2 FQNEAQ. CDR3 DNA: TGTGCCAGCAGCTTAGTCGGGACAGGATTCTACGAGCAGTACTTC. Its translation: CASSLVGTGFYEQYF.

This clone was seen a single time. The rearrangement joins TRBV30 to TRBJ2-5, with 13 nucleotides matching TRBD2. Near its end, the DNA agrees better with TRBJ2-7, so the J call may be wrong. There are 15 residues in the CDR3. Germline V gives CDR1 GTSNPN, CDR2 SVGIG (reference sequence). For the CDR3, the DNA is TGTGCCTGGAGTAAACTAGCGGGAGGGCCGTCCGAGCAGTACTTC. Encoded protein: CAWSKLAGGPSEQYF.

The chain carries TRBV5-1 and TRBJ2-7, with D possibly being TRBD1 (5 bases). Trimming cost V 5 bases and J 3 bases, with 6 bases left between them. This CDR3 has 11 residues. CDR1 and CDR2 (germline): SGHRS, YFSETQ. DNA of the CDR3: TGCGCCAGCAGTGACAGCTACGAGCAGTACTTC. Its translation is CASSDSYEQYF.

The gene calls are TRBV2 and TRBJ2-2; D could derive from TRBD1 or TRBD2 (6 bases each). The ends were cut back, 7 bases at V and 2 bases at J, with 14 bases in the middle. This CDR3 region has 15 residues. Germline loops: CDR1 SNHLY, CDR2 FYNNEI. The CDR3 here is CASNDGGANTGELFF. CDR3 nucleotides: TGTGCCAGCAACGACGGGGGCGCCAACACCGGGGAGCTGTTTTTT.

The chain combines TRBV6-5 with TRBJ1-4, with 7 bases that match TRBD1. V lost 5 bases to trimming and J lost 5 bases; unmatched junction nucleotides: 8. The CDR3 is made up of 15 amino acids. Germline CDR1 is MNHEY and CDR2 is SVGAGI. Here the CDR3 DNA reads TGTGCCAGCAGTCACACCGGGACAGTGAATGAAAAACTGTTTTTT. Translating it yields CASSHTGTVNEKLFF.

The J gene is TRBJ2-1, the V gene TRBV5-1; possible D gene TRBD1, 6 bases. Germline V lookup: CDR1 SGHRS, CDR2 YFSETQ. The CDR3 sequence is 15 residues long. The V gene lost 2 bases and the J gene lost 6 bases, with 15 bases spanning the gap. For the CDR3, the DNA is TGCGCCAGCAGCTTACAGGGTTCTATGGGCAATGAGCAGTTCTTC. Amino acid sequence: CASSLQGSMGNEQFF. The full variable domain, completed using reference TRBV5-1 and TRBJ2-1, is KAGVTQTPRYLIKTRGQQVTLSCSPISGHRSVSWYQQTPGQGLQFLFEYFSETQRNKGNFPGRFSGRQFSNSRSEMNVSTLELGDSALYLCASSLQGSMGNEQFFGPGTRLTVL.

The chain has TRBV2 and TRBJ2-3, with TRBD2 matching 7 bases. The CDR3 loop spans 15 amino acids. With V trimmed by 5 bases and J by 3 bases, 8 bases remained unmatched. The V gene's germline CDR1 is SNHLY and CDR2 FYNNEI. CDR3 nucleotides: TGTGCCAGCAGTTCGGGAGGTATCAAAACAGATACGCAGTATTTT. This gives the protein CASSSGGIKTDTQYF.

The chain recombines TRBV5-4 with TRBJ2-7; the D is unclear. Trimming removed 1 base from V and 3 bases from J, with 8 bases in between. The CDR3 loop spans 13 amino acids. Per germline, CDR1 SGHNT and CDR2 YYREEE (reference sequence). The CDR3 coding sequence is TGTGCCAGCAGCTTGCGAGATGACTACGAGCAGTACTTC. The encoded protein is CASSLRDDYEQYF.

The rearrangement links TRBV7-2 to TRBJ1-3; D is undetermined. Per the germline V gene, CDR1 is SGHTA and CDR2 is FQGNSA. The CDR3 consists of 13 residues. V shed 2 bases and J shed 7 bases, with 9 bases lying between them. CDR3 amino acids: CASSLMNGNTIYF. DNA for the CDR3: TGTGCCAGCAGCTTAATGAACGGGAACACCATATATTTT.

The chain joins TRBV4-3 to TRBJ1-2; 8 bases are a match to TRBD1. The germline V gene encodes CDR1 LGHNA and CDR2 YSLEER. The J segment lost 2 bases and the V segment lost 5 bases, leaving 7 bases of the junction unmatched. CDR3 length equals 15 residues. The CDR3 DNA reads TGCGCCAGCAGCGAAAGACAGGGGACCAACTATGGCTACACCTTC. Residues: CASSERQGTNYGYTF.

The chain links TRBV2 to TRBJ2-7; TRBD1 matches 8 bases. V lost 6 bases to trimming and J lost 1 base; unmatched junction nucleotides: 5. CDR3 length equals 14 residues. Germline V gives CDR1 SNHLY, CDR2 FYNNEI. The CDR3 sequence: CASRRGQVSYEQYF. DNA of the CDR3: TGTGCCAGCAGACGGGGACAGGTTTCCTACGAGCAGTACTTC.

The V and J genes are TRBV30 and TRBJ2-2; D possibly corresponds to TRBD2 (6 bases). The length of the CDR3 is 13 residues. V was cut by 2 bases and J by 9 bases, with 13 bases left in between. CDR1 and CDR2 (germline): GTSNPN, SVGIG (reference sequence). The DNA of the CDR3 is TGTGCCTGGAGTAATGGGGGGACCCGGGAGCTGTTTTTT. It yields the protein CAWSNGGTRELFF. The whole variable domain, remainder taken from reference TRBV30 and TRBJ2-2, is SQTIHQWPATLVQPVGSPLSLECTVEGTSNPNLYWYRQAAGRGLQLLFYSVGIGQISSEVPQNLSASRPQDRQFILSSKKLLLSDSGFYLCAWSNGGTRELFFGEGSRLTVL.

This clone occurred once. The chain uses TRBV6-5 and TRBJ1-2; D is unclear. Germline CDR1 MNHEY, CDR2 SVGAGI. V was cut by 0 bases and J by 5 bases, with 13 bases left in between. The CDR3 totals 15 residues. CDR3 DNA sequence: TGTGCCAGCAGTTACTCGAGAGAGACTCATTATGGCTACACCTTC. Its translation: CASSYSRETHYGYTF.

V and J are TRBV7-3 and TRBJ2-1; 8 bases align to TRBD2. The CDR3 consists of 14 residues. V gave up 3 bases and J gave up 3 bases; unmatched junction bases: 1. Germline CDR1 is SGHTA and CDR2 is FQGTGA. The CDR3 DNA reads as TGTGCCAGCAGCTTGGCGGGAGGCTACAATGAGCAGTTCTTC. This encodes CASSLAGGYNEQFF.